The clone carrying this TCR beta chain has more than one count but fewer than ten. A much larger clone sits a single nucleotide away, making a read error possible. The CDR3 end shows no conserved phenylalanine or tryptophan, and so a read error is likely. This entry is derived from a study of tumor-infiltrating lymphocytes in primary liver carcinoma. In addition to blood RNA drawn from unsorted whole blood, germline DNA was extracted. The patients, who had chronic HBV infection, were treatment-naive (untreated). Trimming took off 2 bases at V and 2 bases at J, with 14 bases between the two ends. The CDR3 length is 16 residues. CDR1 SGHAT and CDR2 FQNNGV come from the germline V gene. A constant-region primer primed TCR beta cDNA synthesis from about 550 ng of total RNA. A slightly modified ARM-PCR protocol with three nested multiplex PCR rounds produced these TCR beta libraries. Running around 9 cycles apiece, the first two PCR rounds relied on TRBV1-TRBV30 forward primers together with a C-beta reverse primer. In TCRdb, the multiplex PCR reads were re-called with MiXCR into one record per CDR3 protein. The table lists 180,000 or so distinct CDR3 sequences, 50% to 75% of them singletons, with roughly 76% in the top ten.

The clonotype originates from a middle-aged man with primary liver carcinoma and hepatitis B virus infection. Sequences were obtained from peripheral blood. V usage is TRBV11-2 and J usage is TRBJ2-3, with D perhaps matching TRBD1 (5 bases). CDR3 amino acids: CASSLRGRPNTDTQYL. Here the CDR3 DNA reads TGTGCCAGCAGCTTAAGGGGAAGGCCGAACACAGATACGCAGTATCTT.